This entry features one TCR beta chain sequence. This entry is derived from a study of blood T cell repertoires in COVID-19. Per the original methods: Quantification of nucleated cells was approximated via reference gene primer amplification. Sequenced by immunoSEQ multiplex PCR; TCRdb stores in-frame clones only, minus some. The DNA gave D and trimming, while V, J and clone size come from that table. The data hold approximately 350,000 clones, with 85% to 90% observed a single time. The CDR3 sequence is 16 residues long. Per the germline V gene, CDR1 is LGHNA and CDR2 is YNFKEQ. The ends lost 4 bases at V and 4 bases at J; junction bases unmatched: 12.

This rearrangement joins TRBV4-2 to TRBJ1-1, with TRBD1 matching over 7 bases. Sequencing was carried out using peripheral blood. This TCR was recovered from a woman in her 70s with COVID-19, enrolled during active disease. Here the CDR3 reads CASSRDRASSRTEAFF. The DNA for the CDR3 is TGTGCCAGCAGCCGAGACAGGGCGTCGTCTCGCACTGAAGCTTTCTTT.